The 21 T cell receptor beta chains given below trace back to one sample, sequenced in a study of vaccination and CD4 T cells after COVID-19. The Oncomine TCR Beta short-read assay was applied to DNA of cultured CD4+ T cells. From the PCR reads, TCRdb called clonotypes with MiXCR, one entry per CDR3 protein. The table has 13,000 or so distinct CDR3 sequences, roughly 45% seen once. Their target antigens are unknown. Treatment denoted: roughly 10-day PBMC culture with coronavirus spike peptide pools or control peptides (ViraFEST assay). Sequenced material: CD4+ T cells from blood, cultured in vitro, taken after SARS-CoV-2 vaccination. The receptors derive from a human donor who had recovered from COVID-19.

J is TRBJ2-5 and V is TRBV9, with D possibly called TRBD1 or TRBD2 (7 bases each). The length of the CDR3 is 14 residues. Germline V gives CDR1 SGDLS, CDR2 YYNGEE. Between the trimmed V and J ends, which lost 4 bases and 7 bases, there was a span of 17 bases. Written as DNA, the CDR3 is TGTGCCAGCAGCAAATCAGGGGGGGACGGGACCCAGTACTTC. It yields the protein CASSKSGGDGTQYF.

In this sample, this clonotype is medium-sized (0.01 to 0.1%). V is TRBV10-3 and J is TRBJ2-3, with 11 bases matching TRBD2. This CDR3 is 15 amino acids long. J was trimmed by 2 bases and V by 10 bases; bases with no gene match: 8. Germline CDR1 and CDR2: ENHRY and SYGVKD. The DNA of the CDR3 is TGTGCCACTACTTCGGGACTAGCGGACACAGATACGCAGTATTTT. It encodes CATTSGLADTDTQYF.

There are a few counts of this clonotype. The chain links TRBV20-1 to TRBJ2-1; 8 nucleotides agree with TRBD2. The CDR3 sequence is 15 residues long. Germline V lookup: CDR1 DFQATT, CDR2 SNEGSKA (reference sequence). With 6 bases clipped from V and 7 bases from J, the junction kept 14 bases outside the gene matches. CDR3 loop: CSATLGAGDSNEQFF. The CDR3 nucleotides read TGCAGTGCCACACTAGGAGCGGGAGATAGTAATGAGCAGTTCTTC.

Sample share makes this clonotype medium-sized. V is TRBV6-4 and J is TRBJ2-2; a possible D gene is TRBD2 (6 bases). Germline-derived CDR1 and CDR2 are MRHNA and SNTAGT. The CDR3 length is 13 residues. The ends were cut back, 0 bases at V and 7 bases at J, with 6 bases in the middle. Here the CDR3 reads CASSDSTSGELFF. Here the CDR3 DNA reads TGTGCCAGCAGTGACTCGACTAGCGGGGAGCTGTTTTTT.

The chain is built from TRBV5-6 and TRBJ2-7; TRBD1 matches at 9 bases. Germline-derived CDR1 and CDR2 are SGHDT and YYEEEE. The V and J ends lost 3 bases and 6 bases, in that order; junction bases with no gene match: 4. This CDR3 contains 13 residues. CDR3 coding DNA: TGTGCCAGCAGCTACTGGACAGGGGTCGAGCAGTACTTC. Amino acids: CASSYWTGVEQYF.

This clonotype is large. The rearrangement joins TRBV6-2 or TRBV6-3 to TRBJ2-2; a weak D match, TRBD2 (5 bases). The length of the CDR3 is 15 residues. Germline V CDR1 and CDR2: MNHEY, SVGEGT. Between the trimmed V and J ends, which lost 0 bases and 7 bases, there was a span of 12 bases. CDR3 loop: CASSYSPEGSGELFF. The CDR3, as DNA: TGTGCCAGCAGTTACTCCCCCGAGGGTAGCGGGGAGCTGTTTTTT.

The chain couples TRBV7-2 to TRBJ2-2; the match to TRBD2 covers 12 bases. Germline CDR1 and CDR2: SGHTA and FQGNSA. There are 18 residues in the CDR3. With 2 bases clipped from V and 4 bases from J, the junction kept 8 bases outside the gene matches. The CDR3 DNA sequence: TGTGCCAGCAGCTTACGACTAGCGGGAGACGGCGGCACCGGGGAGCTGTTTTTT. Its translation: CASSLRLAGDGGTGELFF.

V gene TRBV7-2 combines with J gene TRBJ2-7; 7 nucleotides match TRBD2. The V gene's germline CDR1 is SGHTA and CDR2 FQGNSA. The CDR3 has 16 residues. V dropped 4 bases and J dropped 3; count of bases not matched to a gene: 12. CDR3 region: CASSSGGLTANYEQYF. CDR3 DNA sequence: TGTGCCAGCAGCTCCGGGGGACTAACAGCCAACTACGAGCAGTACTTC.

Written as DNA, the CDR3 is TGTGCCAGCAGCTACCGGACAGCAGAAGAGACCCAGTACTTC. It translates to CASSYRTAEETQYF. This sequence joins TRBV6-2 or TRBV6-3 and TRBJ2-5; TRBD1 might be the D (6 bases). CDR1 is MNHEY, CDR2 SVGEGT, per germline. This CDR3 is built from 14 residues. V was pared by 6 bases and J by 3 bases, with 14 bases between.

This clonotype was detected only once. This sequence joins TRBV5-1 and TRBJ2-3; D unresolved. The CDR3 covers 16 residues. The V gene's germline CDR1 is SGHRS and CDR2 YFSETQ. V gave up 4 bases and J gave up 2 bases, with 17 bases separating them. The CDR3 region is CASSRFAAEYTDTQYF. CDR3 coding DNA: TGCGCCAGCAGCCGTTTTGCGGCGGAATACACAGATACGCAGTATTTT. The whole variable domain, remainder taken from reference TRBV5-1 and TRBJ2-3, is KAGVTQTPRYLIKTRGQQVTLSCSPISGHRSVSWYQQTPGQGLQFLFEYFSETQRNKGNFPGRFSGRQFSNSRSEMNVSTLELGDSALYLCASSRFAAEYTDTQYFGPGTRLTVL.

The rearrangement uses TRBV28 and TRBJ1-6; TRBD1 is a possible D gene (6 bases). The CDR3 has 17 amino acids. V lost 0 bases to trimming and J lost 7 bases, with 16 bases between them. Per germline, CDR1 MDHEN and CDR2 SYDVKM. CDR3 in DNA: TGTGCCAGCAGTTTATGGGGCGGTCAGGGGACCAATTCACCCCTCCACTTT. Its translation: CASSLWGGQGTNSPLHF. Supplemented by reference TRBV28 and TRBJ1-6, the full variable domain reads DVKVTQSSRYLVKRTGEKVFLECVQDMDHENMFWYRQDPGLGLRLIYFSYDVKMKEKGDIPEGYSVSREKKERFSLILESASTNQTSMYLCASSLWGGQGTNSPLHFGNGTRLTVT.

The chain carries TRBV7-9 and TRBJ2-3; TRBD2 might be the D (6 bases). Trimming shortened V by 5 bases and J by 2 bases, and 14 bases separated the two germline ends. Germline assignment: CDR1 SEHNR and CDR2 FQNEAQ (reference sequence). CDR3 length: 15 residues. In DNA, the CDR3 is TGTGCCAGCAGCCCCTCGAGGGAGGTCACAGATACGCAGTATTTT. It translates to CASSPSREVTDTQYF.

This clonotype is large in the sample. The V gene is TRBV7-8, the J gene TRBJ2-5; 15 nucleotides line up with TRBD2. Germline CDR1 and CDR2: SGHVS and FQNEAQ. The CDR3 covers 15 residues. V gave up 5 bases and J gave up 4 bases; unmatched junction bases: 2. In nucleotides, the CDR3 is TGTGCCAGCAGCCCGGGACTAGCGGGAGGAGAGACCCAGTACTTC. Translation gives CASSPGLAGGETQYF.

This chain connects TRBV19 to TRBJ2-1; D may be TRBD2 (6 bases). Trimming removed 2 bases at V and 10 bases at J, with 18 bases between. CDR1 is LNHDA and CDR2 is SQIVND in the germline V gene (reference sequence). The CDR3 contains 15 residues. The CDR3 bases are TGTGCCAGTAGTATACCCCCCTTGCCGGGGGTGGAGCAGTTCTTC. Protein: CASSIPPLPGVEQFF.

This clonotype is categorized as medium-sized. The chain joins TRBV6-2 or TRBV6-3 to TRBJ2-7; 9 bases are a match to TRBD2. V was clipped by 5 bases and J by 5 bases; unmatched bases: 10. There are 15 residues in the CDR3. Germline V gene data show CDR1 as MNHEY and CDR2 as SVGEGT. CDR3 protein: CASSPLAGFVNEQYF. The CDR3 nucleotides read TGTGCCAGCAGTCCCCTAGCGGGATTCGTCAACGAGCAGTACTTC.

This clonotype is labeled as large. V gene TRBV10-3 combines with J gene TRBJ2-2, with TRBD2 matching 9 bases. The CDR3 length is 16 residues. J gave up 5 bases and V 4 bases, and 8 bases lay outside the gene matches. Germline lookup yields CDR1 ENHRY and CDR2 SYGVKD. The CDR3 DNA sequence: TGTGCCATCAGTGGAGTTGTAGCGGGAGCTACCGGGGAGCTGTTTTTT. It encodes CAISGVVAGATGELFF.

This chain connects TRBV12-3 or TRBV12-4 to TRBJ1-1; no reliable D call. The CDR3 has 13 residues. Trimming pared 5 bases from V and 3 bases from J, leaving 10 bases between. CDR3 bases: TGTGCCAGCAGTCCCCGAAGGGACACTGAAGCTTTCTTT. Translation gives CASSPRRDTEAFF.

The chain couples TRBV12-3 or TRBV12-4 to TRBJ1-1; 7 bases are shared with TRBD1. This CDR3 is 16 amino acids long. Trimming at V came to 5 bases and at J to 0 bases, leaving 9 bases not matched to a gene. CDR3 residues: CASSPWTGPMNTEAFF. The CDR3 DNA follows: TGTGCCAGCAGTCCCTGGACAGGACCGATGAACACTGAAGCTTTCTTT.

This chain joins TRBV7-3 and TRBJ2-5; D assignment may be TRBD1 or TRBD2 (5 bases each). In germline, CDR1 is SGHTA, CDR2 FQGTGA. The CDR3 has 14 residues. V lost 2 bases and J 4 bases, leaving 11 bases between the germline ends. CDR3 DNA sequence: TGTGCCAGCAGCTTAGGTGGGGGTCCAGAGACCCAGTACTTC. Residues: CASSLGGGPETQYF.

The rearrangement joins TRBV15 to TRBJ2-1, with D possibly being TRBD1 or TRBD2 (5 bases each). Germline V gene sequence: CDR1 LNHNV, CDR2 YYDKDF (reference sequence). The CDR3 runs to 15 residues. Between the trimmed V and J ends, which lost 4 bases and 5 bases, there was a span of 15 bases. The CDR3 DNA sequence: TGTGCCACCAGCAATCGACTGGGGGAAAACAATGAGCAGTTCTTC. Its protein is CATSNRLGENNEQFF.

This clonotype was counted only a few times. The CDR3 nucleotides are TGTGCCAGTAGACTAGCGGGAGTGTTCGATGAGCAGTTCTTC. Translated: CASRLAGVFDEQFF. The J gene is TRBJ2-1, the V gene TRBV19, with TRBD2 identical over 11 bases. This CDR3 is 14 amino acids long. Looked up from germline, CDR1 is LNHDA and CDR2 is SQIVND (reference sequence). Germline trimming cut 6 bases from V and 8 bases from J; bases unmatched to any gene: 6.